One and the same sample provided the 7 T cell receptor beta chains below, sequenced in a study of technical replicates of blood from a handful of donors. Data came from immunoSEQ multiplex PCR; TCRdb stores just in-frame clones and leaves some out. Of 55,000 to 75,000 clones in the sample, about 91% were seen once. The sequenced material came from PBMCs. These receptors were collected from a human donor in good health. Some clones in this sample may be carry-over from other donors' samples.

A single count supports this clone. The rearrangement links TRBV5-1 to TRBJ2-7, with 8 nucleotides matching TRBD2. The CDR3 loop spans 15 amino acids. The V gene's germline CDR1 is SGHRS and CDR2 YFSETQ. V trimming: 4 bases; J trimming: 4 bases; junction bases outside the gene matches: 10. The CDR3 here is CASSPRGGAGYEQYF. CDR3 in DNA: TGCGCCAGCAGCCCCCGGGGGGGGGCGGGATACGAGCAGTACTTC.

V and J are TRBV4-3 and TRBJ2-3; 10 bases are shared with TRBD2. The CDR3 is made up of 16 amino acids. Germline V gene data show CDR1 as LGHNA and CDR2 as YSLEER. The ends lost 1 base at V and 5 bases at J; junction bases unmatched: 6. The chain's CDR3 is CASSQVLAGVLDTQYF. The CDR3, as DNA: TGCGCCAGCAGCCAAGTGCTAGCGGGAGTATTAGATACGCAGTATTTT.

This chain connects TRBV4-2 to TRBJ1-2; TRBD1 might be the D (5 bases). Trimming cost V 1 base and J 6 bases, with 15 bases left between them. Germline loops: CDR1 LGHNA, CDR2 YNFKEQ. CDR3 length: 15 amino acids. DNA for the CDR3: TGTGCCAGCAGCCAAGGGACGGCCAGGGATCATGGCTACACCTTC. This gives the protein CASSQGTARDHGYTF.

The chain uses TRBV9 and TRBJ2-7; 7 positions agree with TRBD1. Looked up from germline, CDR1 is SGDLS and CDR2 is YYNGEE. The CDR3 totals 14 residues. V dropped 4 bases and J dropped 0; count of bases not matched to a gene: 4. CDR3: CASSRQGPSYEQYF. Written as DNA, the CDR3 is TGTGCCAGCAGCCGACAGGGCCCCTCCTACGAGCAGTACTTC.

The chain is built from TRBV6-1 and TRBJ1-3; maybe TRBD1 (5 bases). Germline V gene lookup returns CDR1 MNHNS and CDR2 SASEGT. V was pared by 0 bases and J by 10 bases, with 19 bases between. There are 16 residues in the CDR3. The CDR3 DNA sequence: TGTGCCAGCAGTGAAGCGGGGGGACTTGTCAGGAGTACCATATATTTT. This gives the protein CASSEAGGLVRSTIYF.

The CDR3 DNA reads as TGTGCCAGCAGCTCTAAGACCGGGGAGCTGTTTTTT. Translating it yields CASSSKTGELFF. This sequence joins TRBV6-5 and TRBJ2-2; no firm D call. Between the trimmed V and J ends, which lost 6 bases and 5 bases, there was a span of 7 bases. Germline CDR1 MNHEY, CDR2 SVGAGI. The CDR3 contains 12 residues.

This chain connects TRBV4-3 to TRBJ2-3; 12 bases are a match to TRBD2. The V and J ends lost 4 bases and 0 bases, in that order; junction bases with no gene match: 14. The CDR3 loop spans 20 amino acids. Germline assignment: CDR1 LGHNA and CDR2 YSLEER. The CDR3 sequence: CASSRNRPLAGGTSTDTQYF. As DNA, the CDR3 is TGCGCCAGCAGCCGCAACCGCCCCCTAGCGGGGGGGACTAGCACAGATACGCAGTATTTT.